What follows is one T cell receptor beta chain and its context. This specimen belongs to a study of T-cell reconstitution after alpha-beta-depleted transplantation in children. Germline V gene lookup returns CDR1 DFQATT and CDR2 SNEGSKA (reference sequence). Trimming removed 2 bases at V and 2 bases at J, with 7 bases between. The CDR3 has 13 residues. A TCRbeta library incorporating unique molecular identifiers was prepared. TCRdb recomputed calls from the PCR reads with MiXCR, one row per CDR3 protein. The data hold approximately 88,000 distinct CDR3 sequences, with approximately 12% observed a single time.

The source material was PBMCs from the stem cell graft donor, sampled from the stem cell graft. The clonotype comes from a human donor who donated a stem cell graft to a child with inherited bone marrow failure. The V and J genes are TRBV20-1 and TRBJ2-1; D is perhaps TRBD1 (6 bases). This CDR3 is CSARPGAYNEQFF. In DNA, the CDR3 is TGCAGTGCTAGACCAGGGGCCTACAATGAGCAGTTCTTC.